This section outlines one T cell receptor (beta chain) sequence together with its context. These data originate in a study of shared clonotypes between healthy human individuals. Replicate PCRs run on sorted subsets employed 200 ng DNA, roughly 30,000 T cell genomes. The protocol was immunoSEQ multiplex PCR, while the TCRdb copy is restricted to in-frame clones and leaves out a portion. The repertoire holds about 600,000 clones, with around 97% as singletons. The V and J ends lost 7 bases and 1 base respectively, with 20 bases between them. This CDR3 region has 16 residues. Looked up from germline, CDR1 is SNHLY and CDR2 is FYNNEI.

V is TRBV2 and J is TRBJ2-7, with unresolved D. Sequencing used naive CD4+ T cells sorted from blood. Sample subset: CD45RA+ positively selected. The receptor comes from a woman younger than 45 in good health. The CDR3 DNA reads as TGTGCCAGCAAACATCGACACCTACAACTTTCCTACGAGCAGTACTTC. The encoded protein is CASKHRHLQLSYEQYF.